Listed here are 5 T cell receptor beta chains from one sample, sequenced in a study of monozygotic twins with inflammatory bowel disease. TCRdb re-analyzed the 5' RACE reads; it lists each CDR3 protein once, without DNA. The specimen's table records under 200,000 distinct CDR3 sequences. The sequencing sample was made of blood. Receptors originate from a human donor with ulcerative colitis or Crohn's disease, or a healthy co-twin of an affected twin (not recorded which).

This chain connects TRBV14 to TRBJ1-1; the TCRdb call, TRBD1, lacks DNA for checking. There are 14 residues in the CDR3. Germline CDR1 and CDR2: SGHDN and FVKESK. The CDR3 loop reads CASSPGHPNTEAFF.

J is TRBJ2-6 and V is TRBV6-4; TCRdb proposes TRBD2, but this gene call is untestable without DNA. CDR3 size: 22 residues. Germline values: CDR1 MRHNA, CDR2 SNTAGT. The CDR3: CAPLEPGPAGDCYSSGANVLTF.

The genes are TRBV28 and TRBJ2-5; TCRdb's D gene call, TRBD1, goes unchecked for lack of DNA. Germline CDR1 reads MDHEN; CDR2 reads SYDVKM. The CDR3 is made up of 14 amino acids. CDR3 residues: CASSSLQGQETQYF.

This chain uses TRBV7-9 with TRBJ2-3; there is no DNA to check the TCRdb D call of TRBD2. This CDR3 comprises 17 residues. In germline, CDR1 is SEHNR, CDR2 FQNEAQ (reference sequence). The CDR3 loop is CASSLLGSVTIRDTQYF.

This chain joins TRBV6-1 and TRBJ1-5; TCRdb indicates TRBD1, and absent DNA this call remains unverified. Per germline, CDR1 MNHNS and CDR2 SASEGT. There are 14 residues in the CDR3. CDR3: CASSVDRGGQPQHF.